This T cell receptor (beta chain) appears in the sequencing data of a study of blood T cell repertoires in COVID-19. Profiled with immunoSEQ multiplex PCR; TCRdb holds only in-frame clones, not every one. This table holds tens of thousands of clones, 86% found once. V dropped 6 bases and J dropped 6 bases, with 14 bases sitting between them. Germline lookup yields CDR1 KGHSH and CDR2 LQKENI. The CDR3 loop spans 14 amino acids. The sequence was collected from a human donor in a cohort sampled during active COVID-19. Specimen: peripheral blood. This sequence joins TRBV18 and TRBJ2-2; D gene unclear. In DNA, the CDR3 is TGTGCCAGCTCTCGCGAGAGACAAGCCGGGGAGCTGTTTTTT. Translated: CASSRERQAGELFF. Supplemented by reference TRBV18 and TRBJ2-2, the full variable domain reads NAGVMQNPRHLVRRRGQEARLRCSPMKGHSHVYWYRQLPEEGLKFMVYLQKENIIDESGMPKERFSAEFPKEGPSILRIQQVVRGDSAAYFCASSRERQAGELFFGEGSRLTVL.